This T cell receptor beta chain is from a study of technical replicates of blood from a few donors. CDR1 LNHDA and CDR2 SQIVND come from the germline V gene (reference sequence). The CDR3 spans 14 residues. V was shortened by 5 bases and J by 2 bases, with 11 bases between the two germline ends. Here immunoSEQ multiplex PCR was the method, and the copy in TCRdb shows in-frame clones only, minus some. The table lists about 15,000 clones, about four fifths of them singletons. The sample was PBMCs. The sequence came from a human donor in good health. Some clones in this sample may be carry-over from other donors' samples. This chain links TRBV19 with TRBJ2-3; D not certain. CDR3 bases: TGTGCCAGTAGTTATGGCGGATACACAGATACGCAGTATTTT. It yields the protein CASSYGGYTDTQYF.